The 15 T cell receptor beta chains below come from one sample, sequenced in a study of T cells in Graves' hyperthyroidism and ophthalmopathy. It was RNA transcripts that yielded the amplified TCR beta CDR3 regions. An initial round of RT-PCR targeting the TCR CDR3 relied on the HTBI primer set. Each CDR3 protein is one row after TCRdb ran MiXCR on the multiplex PCR reads. Of about 420,000 distinct CDR3 sequences listed, about an eighth are singletons. The sample consisted of blood. These TCRs come from a woman in her late teens or twenties with Graves' hyperthyroidism.

This clonotype has a count of ten or more. The chain has TRBV30 and TRBJ2-3, with D unclear. The CDR3 spans 13 residues. Germline V gene lookup returns CDR1 GTSNPN and CDR2 SVGIG (reference sequence). V lost 6 bases, J lost 6 bases, and 16 bases lay in between. The CDR3 protein is CACDSGTPDTQYF. The CDR3 DNA reads as TGTGCCTGCGACTCAGGTACGCCGGATACGCAGTATTTT.

The V and J genes are TRBV5-6 and TRBJ2-3, with 10 bases fitting TRBD1. There are 15 residues in the CDR3. CDR1 and CDR2 (germline): SGHDT, YYEEEE. V gave up 0 bases and J gave up 6 bases; unmatched junction bases: 4. Here the CDR3 reads CASSLAGTGDDTQYF. CDR3 sequence (DNA): TGTGCCAGCAGCTTGGCCGGGACAGGGGACGATACGCAGTATTTT.

The rearrangement uses TRBV9 and TRBJ2-2; 8 nucleotides align to TRBD1. CDR1 is SGDLS, CDR2 YYNGEE, per germline. With V trimmed by 3 bases and J by 5 bases, 6 bases remained unmatched. The CDR3 totals 15 residues. The DNA of the CDR3 is TGTGCCAGCAGCGCAGGGACAGGTCCTACCGGGGAGCTGTTTTTT. Its protein product is CASSAGTGPTGELFF.

This clonotype was seen many times. This sequence joins TRBV13 and TRBJ2-5; TRBD1 matches 7 bases. After removal of 5 bases from V and 5 bases from J, the junction contained 5 bases not matched to a gene. CDR1 is PRHDT and CDR2 is FYEKMQ in the germline V gene (reference sequence). This CDR3 has 13 amino acids. The CDR3 spells CASSRQGWETQYF. CDR3 nucleotides: TGTGCCAGCAGCAGACAGGGTTGGGAGACCCAGTACTTC.

This clonotype occurred many times. The CDR3 sequence: CASSLGQGGYGYTF. CDR3 DNA: TGTGCCAGCAGCTTGGGACAGGGCGGTTATGGCTACACCTTC. The chain recombines TRBV5-6 with TRBJ1-2; 7 nucleotides line up with TRBD1. Germline CDR1 SGHDT, CDR2 YYEEEE. J was trimmed by 5 bases and V by 0 bases; bases with no gene match: 4. The length of the CDR3 is 14 residues.

This clonotype came up many times. The chain recombines TRBV4-2 with TRBJ2-2, with 9 bases fitting TRBD2. The germline gives CDR1 LGHNA, CDR2 YNFKEQ. CDR3 size: 15 residues. With V trimmed by 2 bases and J by 6 bases, 4 bases remained unmatched. CDR3 nucleotide sequence: TGTGCCAGCAGCCAACCGGGACTAGCTCCCGGGGAGCTGTTTTTT. This translates into CASSQPGLAPGELFF.

In its sample, this clonotype was seen once. The V call is TRBV20-1, the J call TRBJ2-3; 8 nucleotides match TRBD2. The V segment lost 7 bases and the J segment 6 bases; nucleotides outside the gene matches: 9. This CDR3 contains 13 residues. Germline CDR1 is DFQATT and CDR2 is SNEGSKA (reference sequence). The CDR3 loop reads CSGGAGETDTQYF. CDR3 bases: TGCAGTGGTGGAGCGGGAGAAACGGATACGCAGTATTTT.

In this sample, this clonotype turned up a few times. The rearrangement links TRBV6-1 to TRBJ1-6; a possible D gene is TRBD1 (5 bases). The CDR3 sequence is 16 residues long. V was pared by 2 bases and J by 10 bases, with 18 bases between. CDR1 is MNHNS, CDR2 SASEGT, per germline. The CDR3 DNA sequence: TGTGCCAGCAGTGAAACCGCAGGGCTAGGAAGATCACCCCTCCACTTT. Encoded protein: CASSETAGLGRSPLHF.

This clonotype was found many times. Relative to the germline gene, one junction end is altered; a read error may explain this. The chain recombines TRBV5-1 with TRBJ1-1; no reliable D call. CDR1 SGHRS and CDR2 YFSETQ come from the germline V gene. This CDR3 region has 12 residues. The CDR3 protein is CASSLEGGEAFF. The CDR3 DNA is TGTGCCAGCAGCTTAGAAGGAGGTGAAGCTTTCTTT.

This clonotype has a count of ten or more. In DNA, the CDR3 is TGTGCCAGCAGTTTAGGACGGTTAGAGACCCAGTACTTC. Protein product: CASSLGRLETQYF. The rearrangement joins TRBV12-3 or TRBV12-4 to TRBJ2-5; D gene ambiguous. The length of the CDR3 is 13 residues. V was cut by 1 base and J by 4 bases, with 7 bases left in between.

This clonotype was counted ten times or more. V usage is TRBV12-3 or TRBV12-4 and J usage is TRBJ1-2; D gene ambiguous. CDR3 size: 14 residues. V was trimmed by 3 bases and J by 8 bases, leaving 16 bases between them. CDR3 DNA: TGTGCCAGCAGTTTGGTCTATCCAGGCTCCGGCTACACCTTC. This encodes CASSLVYPGSGYTF.

Note on this clonotype: A much larger clone lies one base from this, so it may be a read error. The chain is built from TRBV30 and TRBJ2-1, with D perhaps matching TRBD2 (5 bases). Germline values: CDR1 GTSNPN, CDR2 SVGIG (reference sequence). Trimming took off 5 bases at V and 3 bases at J, with 11 bases between the two ends. The CDR3 totals 13 residues. DNA of the CDR3: TGTGCCTGGGGGGAGACCGTCTACAATGAGCAGTTCTTC. Encoded protein: CAWGETVYNEQFF.

There are many counts of this clonotype. CDR3 residues: CASSPASGTYEQYF. CDR3 sequence (DNA): TGTGCCAGCTCACCTGCTAGCGGGACATACGAGCAGTACTTC. V and J are TRBV18 and TRBJ2-7; TRBD2 aligns across 9 bases. J was trimmed by 4 bases and V by 3 bases; bases with no gene match: 4. The CDR3 spans 14 residues. The germline gives CDR1 KGHSH, CDR2 LQKENI.

The CDR3 nucleotides read TGTGCCAGCAGTGAAAGGGACATCGGTGGACGATCACCCCTCCACTTT. Protein: CASSERDIGGRSPLHF. The chain employs TRBV6-1 and TRBJ1-6; the D gene is possibly TRBD1 (6 bases). Germline CDR1 reads MNHNS; CDR2 reads SASEGT. This CDR3 is built from 16 residues. V lost 2 bases and J lost 10, with 18 bases in between.

This clonotype has a handful of counts. V gene TRBV28 combines with J gene TRBJ2-7; weak D call: TRBD2 (5 bases). The CDR3 has 14 amino acids. Per the germline V gene, CDR1 is MDHEN and CDR2 is SYDVKM. Between the trimmed V and J ends, which lost 8 bases and 9 bases, there was a span of 23 bases. DNA of the CDR3: TGTGCCAGCTGGGCCAGAGGGAGAGGCAACGGGCAGTACTTC. Its translation is CASWARGRGNGQYF.